This T cell receptor (beta chain) is drawn from a study of CD8 T cells in ankylosing spondylitis (TCRdb year 2017). Notes on the research overall: T cell receptor beta repertoires were profiled in healthy donors and ankylosing spondylitis patients so that disease-linked TCR variants could be found. The full study cohort comprised roughly 24 ankylosing spondylitis patients and 85 to 120 healthy donors. Samples of peripheral blood were taken, and for ankylosing spondylitis patients, synovial fluid was collected as well. Study-wide findings and limitations: Blood from ankylosing spondylitis patients appeared to be characterized by a TCR beta motif composed of eight or nine highly homologous amino acid variants. The disease-linked clones were reported to be significantly enriched in matched synovial fluid samples from ankylosing spondylitis patients. A CD8+ phenotype was shown by the disease-linked clones, which were found at relatively low frequencies in peripheral blood. Some TCR beta motif variants had previously been reported in synovial fluid and blood of reactive arthritis patients, which suggested common disease-initiation mechanisms.

These reads were obtained on an Illumina HiSeq 2500. TCR beta libraries were prepared by quantitative 5'-RACE with molecular barcodes. Under the source paper's analysis protocol: Disease-linked TCR variants were identified with a new computational method built on a probabilistic model of VDJ rearrangement. TCRdb passed the public sequencing reads through fastp at Q25 and MiXCR, retaining productive beta sequences. Records with the same CDR3 protein are collapsed into one entry carrying the most frequent genes and DNA. V and J calls and clone size were set by TCRdb, not the authors. The sample has around 390,000 distinct CDR3 sequences on record, around 20% of them singletons. The ten largest clones add up to about a sixth of the sample. V is shortened by 2 bases, J by 2 bases, and the region joining them spans 21 bases. CDR1 is given as DFQATT and CDR2 as SNEGSKA, both from the germline V gene (reference sequence). The CDR3 holds 18 amino acids from the cysteine to the phenylalanine. Here the CDR3 DNA is all that survives: 54 bases in frame from base 1.

This clonotype showed up just a few times. Its binding antigen is unknown. The sample holds no much larger clone one base away, and base qualities are not on file. Sequencing was carried out using blood, either unsorted or a sorted T cell fraction (not recorded which). The sequence links TRBV20-1 to TRBJ2-2; the D gene is possibly TRBD2, with 6 bases matching. The sequence was obtained from a male donor with ankylosing spondylitis. The CDR3 corresponds to CSARSNGLIGGNTGELFF. The DNA reads as follows: TGCAGTGCTAGAAGTAACGGACTAATTGGCGGAAACACCGGGGAGCTGTTTTTT.